This T cell receptor beta chain appears in the sequencing data of a study of blood T cells in healthy people across ages. General study findings and limits: The CMV status of each donor remained undetermined, and this could have confounded shifts in expanded clonotypes.

Combining a sample-barcoded 5' primer with a J-beta primer mix, a second PCR ran for 7 to 11 cycles. MiXCR was run by TCRdb on the 5' RACE reads, yielding one entry per CDR3 protein. The data hold about 930,000 distinct CDR3 sequences, with 25% to 30% observed a single time. The CDR3 covers 15 residues. The V gene's germline CDR1 is MRHNA and CDR2 SNTAGT. Trimming took 4 bases from V and 9 from J, leaving 16 bases between them. For this clonotype: Its matching antigen is unknown.

These data were likewise used in another study, on T cells of mothers and their children.

The sequence came from a woman between 40 and 55 years old in good health. Sequencing was done on a sample of blood. The V gene is TRBV6-4, the J gene TRBJ1-6; possibly TRBD1 for D (6 bases). CDR3 sequence reads: CASSGSTGGSSPLHF. The CDR3 nucleotides read TGTGCCAGCAGTGGCTCGACAGGAGGCAGTTCACCCCTCCACTTT.